Listed here is a single T cell receptor beta chain. In its sample, this clone was seen a few times. The antigen it binds to is not known. The record has no base qualities; no much larger clone is one base away. The sample is drawn from a study of cytomegalovirus exposure and HLA in healthy donors (dated 2017 in TCRdb). For context, the study as a whole: An earlier analysis of around 600 of the donors reported more than 250 Gb of sequence data and around 110 million unique TCR beta sequences from 150 million to 200 million T cells. An early release covering roughly 600 HLA-typed donors comprised roughly 300 gigabases of sequencing data and tens of millions of unique TCR sequences. The genetic ancestry cluster associated with self-reported Caucasian donors included about four fifths of the roughly 380 genotyped donors. The aim of the study was to test whether cataloging public T cell receptors could identify signatures of past pathogen exposure. The study profiled the T cell repertoires of under 700 subjects by immunosequencing and related them to cytomegalovirus serostatus. In addition to the first cohort of roughly 670 subjects, a separate validation cohort of some 120 different subjects was used. To predict cytomegalovirus infection status, the study brought together high-throughput TCR immunosequencing, statistical association of individual TCRs with disease status, and machine learning. To study patterns of TCR occurrence, a later analysis re-analyzed previously published TCR beta repertoires from under 750 donors and added high-resolution HLA genotyping. Rather than using new phenotypic data, the later analysis identified candidate immune exposures from TCR beta sequences and from how often those sequences occurred across donors. An earlier analysis of approximately 500 of the donors applied high-throughput TCR beta sequencing to assess whether each TCR beta V gene segment acted as functional or pseudogenic. Donor age, sex, ethnicity and CMV serostatus were compiled together with the repertoire data. A later genetic analysis used genome-wide SNP genotypes for about 65% of the 666 donors, treating that subset as a discovery cohort. Every repertoire in the discovery cohort had been generated on one and the same sequencing platform. Both class I and class II loci were covered by HLA typing, at four-digit resolution. The number of typed donors differed by locus: about 629-640 for A, B, C, DRB1 and DQB1; about 520 for DQA1; 606 for DPA1; and some 470 for DPB1. About five DR-DQ haplotypes were handled as single units for association and clustering, since linkage in the cohort was strong. On average, 235,054 unique TCR beta nucleotide sequences were sequenced per donor among roughly 430 genotyped donors of the cohort, with roughly 19% of those sequences being non-productive.

In total, 600 or so healthy bone marrow donors made up the cohort. At the time of sampling, all cohort members were nominally healthy, though unrecorded immune exposures were likely present. The donor was CMV seronegative and belonged to the group of several hundred seronegative cohort members. Each donor provided a peripheral blood sample, and peripheral blood mononuclear cells were used for TCR beta sequencing. Genomic DNA extraction from the blood cell samples was performed with the Qiagen DNeasy Blood Extraction Kit. In the germline V gene (reference sequence), CDR1 corresponds to GTSNPN and CDR2 to SVGIG. From the cysteine through the phenylalanine, the CDR3 covers 15 amino acids. The only DNA kept is the CDR3, 45 bases in frame from the first base. Cut back by 0 bases and 1 base, the V and J ends lie 10 bases apart. The receptor library was made with the immunoSEQ multiplex PCR assay. For the multiplex PCR, a mixture combining 60 forward primers for TCR Vbeta segments and 13 reverse primers for TCR Jbeta segments was used. The CDR3 region of rearranged TCR beta genes was amplified from genomic DNA with a multiplex PCR assay. The Illumina HiSeq System was used to sequence the amplified TCR beta libraries as 87-base-pair reads. Processing in the source paper ran as follows. A later analysis tallied 75 million to 95 million unique TCR beta chains across the 700 or so repertoires, and around 12 million of those chains were shared by two or more donors. To remove PCR and sequencing errors, raw reads were error-corrected and collapsed into unique sequences using a nearest-neighbor algorithm that merged closely related sequences. CDR3 sequences were aligned to IMGT reference sequences to assign V, D and J gene segments. For a sequence to be retained, at least a six-nucleotide match to both a V gene segment and a J gene segment was required. Rearrangements were called productive when the CDR3 lacked stop codons and stayed in frame with V and J; all others were non-productive. CDR3 was defined by IMGT convention, running from the second conserved V-encoded cysteine to the conserved J-encoded phenylalanine. The earlier analysis of about 610 of the donors excluded any sequence lacking an unambiguous match to a single V gene segment. In an earlier analysis of several hundred of the donors, V segments were called functional above 56.7% productive rearrangements and were called segregating when the between-donor standard deviation exceeded 5%. A statistical classification framework was developed to diagnose cytomegalovirus status using the catalog of TCR beta chain sequences. V and J gene assignment, in a later analysis, came from comparing TCR nucleotide sequences with IMGT/GENE-DB human TR gene sequences. A later analysis assigned CDR3 sequences and most-parsimonious VDJ recombination scenarios with the TCRdist pipeline. A later analysis defined each TCR beta chain by its CDR3 amino acid sequence plus V-gene family, and excluded reads lacking a unique V-gene family. As a way to deal with suspected cross-contamination and a sequencing artifact, a later analysis dropped approximately 590 nucleotide sequences that were highly shared and had low generation probability. A later analysis calculated a clonal expansion index for each public chain from normalized within-repertoire ranks of inferred template counts. A later analysis computed generation probabilities with a VDJ recombination model fitted to out-of-frame rearrangements, and checked the results against IGoR. Hypergeometric tests were used in a later analysis to score TCR-TCR, TCR-HLA and TCR-CMV co-occurrence, with a repertoire-size bias correction applied to the TCR pairs. To estimate false discovery rates, a later analysis permuted the HLA or CMV assignments 20 times. In a later analysis, co-occurring TCRs were grouped using DBSCAN, with TCRdist sequence similarity added in when clustering inside HLA-allele-positive subsets. For co-occurrence clustering, repertoires with fewer than 30,000 or more than 120,000 public chains were excluded, along with five repertoires with anomalous nucleotide sharing. TCRdb took this table from immuneACCESS and kept in-frame rearrangements with V and J called. Such tables lack part of the clones; where checked against another copy, unresolved V genes explain under half of the gap, and the rest is unexplained. From that table come the V and J calls and clone size; the DNA was used to work out D and trimming. Present in this sample are 150,000 to 200,000 clones, 68% of which were seen just once. The top ten constitute roughly 1.4% of the sample.

General conclusions and limits of the study: Most TCR sequences were seen in very few donors, while some public TCRs were found in many individuals. The cohort was sequenced for TCR beta chains only, and without alpha or paired-chain data the features that could be detected were limited. A total of around 150 TCR beta chains were listed by the study as associated with cytomegalovirus. Linkage disequilibrium might explain the correlated functional status among segregating V segments, but an unknown experimental factor could not be ruled out. In both the original and validation cohorts, the classifier was reported to diagnose cytomegalovirus status with high specificity and sensitivity. Because HLA typing was missing for some donors at each locus, association tests included only the typed subset. A later analysis found that TCR association rates varied across HLA loci, with DRB1 alleles showing the most associated TCRs and HLA-C alleles the fewest. In a later analysis, more than 15,000 TCR beta sequences were associated with specific HLA alleles at a false discovery rate of 0.05. The 87-base-pair reads could not distinguish some IMGT-functional V segments, including TRBV6-2 and TRBV6-3, so those segments were excluded. In a later analysis, several top co-occurrence clusters were reported to appear linked to parvovirus B19, influenza, CMV and Epstein-Barr virus. Compared with the approximately 670-donor mean, donors in an Asian-associated ancestry cluster had fewer N-insertions in productive TCRs, according to a later genetic analysis. V-gene and J-gene trimming of TCR beta chains was associated with a missense DCLRE1C variant in a later genetic analysis, and the association was replicated in an independent cohort. The presence/absence analyses assumed that sequencing depth was roughly uniform across donors, and that assumption may not be true. A group of highly shared sequence variants was considered likely to be a technical artifact of the sequencing pipeline. A few of the identified cytomegalovirus-associated TCR beta chains were confirmed in vitro to be specific for cytomegalovirus antigens. In an earlier analysis of 450 to 750 of the donors, most TCR beta V segments appeared in productive rearrangements about 87% or about 30% of the time, broadly matching IMGT annotations. A further reported finding was that TCR beta sequences accurately predicted the HLA-A and HLA-B alleles for most subjects in the first cohort. In a later analysis, HLA-associated TCR beta chains showed more clonal expansion and lower generation probabilities than non-associated chains that were equally common. Strong co-occurrence of HLA alleles, especially DR and DQ, made assigning TCR associations to individual alleles difficult. In a later analysis, most CMV-associated TCR beta chains were found to appear HLA-restricted, with HLA associations seemingly driven largely by CMV exposure. It was suggested by the authors that the approach could potentially be generalized to other disease states and immunological phenotypes. The only immune exposure information available for the cohort was CMV serostatus. Seventeen rarely observed V segments, including chromosome 9 orphons, were excluded from the earlier analysis of approximately 600 of the donors because counts were too low.

The chain couples TRBV30 to TRBJ1-5; tentative D gene TRBD1, with 6 bases matching. The sequenced material came from PBMCs. This TCR derives from a man aged 50 or older in good health and CMV-seronegative. CDR3 region: CAWSVQGSSNQPQHF. The DNA is as follows: TGTGCCTGGAGTGTACAGGGTTCGAGCAATCAGCCCCAGCATTTT.